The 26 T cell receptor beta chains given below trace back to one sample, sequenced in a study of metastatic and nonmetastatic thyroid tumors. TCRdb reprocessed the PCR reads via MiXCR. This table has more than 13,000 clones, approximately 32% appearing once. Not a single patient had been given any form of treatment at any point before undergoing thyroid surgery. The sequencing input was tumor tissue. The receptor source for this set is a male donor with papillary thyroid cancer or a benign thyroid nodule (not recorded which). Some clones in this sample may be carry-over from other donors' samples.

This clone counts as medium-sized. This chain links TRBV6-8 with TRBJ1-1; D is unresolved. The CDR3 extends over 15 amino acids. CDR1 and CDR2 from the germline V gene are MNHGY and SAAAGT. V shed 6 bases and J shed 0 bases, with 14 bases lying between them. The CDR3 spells CASSQAWELNTEAFF. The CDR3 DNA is TGTGCCAGCAGCCAAGCTTGGGAACTGAACACTGAAGCTTTCTTT.

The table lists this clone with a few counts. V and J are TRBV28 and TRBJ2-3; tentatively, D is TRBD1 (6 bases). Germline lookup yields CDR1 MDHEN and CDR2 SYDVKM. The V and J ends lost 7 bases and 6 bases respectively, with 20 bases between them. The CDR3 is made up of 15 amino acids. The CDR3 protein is CASTGNRVFGDTQYF. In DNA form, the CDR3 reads TGTGCCAGCACCGGAAACAGGGTGTTTGGTGATACGCAGTATTTT.

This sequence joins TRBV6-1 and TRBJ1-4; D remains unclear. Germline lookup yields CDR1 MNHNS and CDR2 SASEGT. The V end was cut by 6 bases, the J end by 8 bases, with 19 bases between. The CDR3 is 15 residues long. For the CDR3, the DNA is TGTGCCAGCAGCCTACGGACCCCTCCGACCGAAAAACTGTTTTTT. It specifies CASSLRTPPTEKLFF.

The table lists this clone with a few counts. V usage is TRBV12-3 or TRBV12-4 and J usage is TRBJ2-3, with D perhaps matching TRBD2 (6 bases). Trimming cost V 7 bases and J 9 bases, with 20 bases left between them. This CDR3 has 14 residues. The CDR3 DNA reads TGTGCCAGCAACCTCGGGCGATTTGGGGGGACGCAGTATTTT. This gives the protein CASNLGRFGGTQYF.

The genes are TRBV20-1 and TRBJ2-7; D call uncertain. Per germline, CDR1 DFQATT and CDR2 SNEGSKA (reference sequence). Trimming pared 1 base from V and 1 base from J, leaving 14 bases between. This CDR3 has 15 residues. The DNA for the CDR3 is TGCAGTGCTAGAGGGGTCCAGCCCATATCCTACGAGCAGTACTTC. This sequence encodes CSARGVQPISYEQYF.

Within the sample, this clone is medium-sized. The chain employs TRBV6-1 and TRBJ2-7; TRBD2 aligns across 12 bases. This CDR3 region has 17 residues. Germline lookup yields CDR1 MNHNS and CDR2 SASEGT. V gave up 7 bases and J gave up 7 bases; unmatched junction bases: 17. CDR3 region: CASNKALAGGRRGEQYF. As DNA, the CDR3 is TGTGCCAGCAACAAGGCCCTAGCGGGAGGGCGACGGGGGGAGCAGTACTTC.

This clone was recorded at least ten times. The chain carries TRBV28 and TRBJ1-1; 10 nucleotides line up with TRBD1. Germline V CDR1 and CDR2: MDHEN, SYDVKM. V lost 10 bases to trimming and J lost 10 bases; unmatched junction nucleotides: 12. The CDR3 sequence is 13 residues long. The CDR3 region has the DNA TGTGCCACCGGAGTTTATGACAGGGGGCTAGCTTTCTTT. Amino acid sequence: CATGVYDRGLAFF.

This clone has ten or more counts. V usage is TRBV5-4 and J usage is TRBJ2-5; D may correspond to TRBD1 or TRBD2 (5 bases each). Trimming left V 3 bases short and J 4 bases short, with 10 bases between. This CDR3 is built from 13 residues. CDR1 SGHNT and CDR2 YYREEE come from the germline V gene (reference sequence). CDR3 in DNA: TGTGCCAGCAGCTGGGACGCTGCAGAGACCCAGTACTTC. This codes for CASSWDAAETQYF.

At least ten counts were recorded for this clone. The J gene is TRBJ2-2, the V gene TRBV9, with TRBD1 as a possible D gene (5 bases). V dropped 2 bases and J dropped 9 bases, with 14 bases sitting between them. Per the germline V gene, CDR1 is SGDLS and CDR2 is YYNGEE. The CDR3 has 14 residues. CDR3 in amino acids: CASSVDLMDRELFF. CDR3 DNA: TGTGCCAGCAGCGTTGATTTGATGGACAGGGAGCTGTTTTTT. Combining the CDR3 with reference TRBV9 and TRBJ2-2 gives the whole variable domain DSGVTQTPKHLITATGQRVTLRCSPRSGDLSVYWYQQSLDQGLQFLIQYYNGEERAKGNILERFSAQQFPDLHSELNLSSLELGDSALYFCASSVDLMDRELFFGEGSRLTVL.

The chain's CDR3 is CASSYTSGRPGELFF. DNA of the CDR3: TGCGCCAGCAGCTATACTAGCGGGAGACCCGGGGAGCTGTTTTTT. The chain employs TRBV10-2 and TRBJ2-2, with TRBD2 identical over 11 bases. With V trimmed by 6 bases and J by 6 bases, 6 bases remained unmatched. The CDR3 loop spans 15 amino acids. Germline values: CDR1 WSHSY, CDR2 SAAADI.

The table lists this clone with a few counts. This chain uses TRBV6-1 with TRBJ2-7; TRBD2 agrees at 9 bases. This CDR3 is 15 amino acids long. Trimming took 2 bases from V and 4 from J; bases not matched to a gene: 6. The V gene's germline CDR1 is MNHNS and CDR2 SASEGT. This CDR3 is CASSETVTSGYEQYF. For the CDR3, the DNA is TGTGCCAGCAGTGAAACGGTGACTAGCGGTTACGAGCAGTACTTC.

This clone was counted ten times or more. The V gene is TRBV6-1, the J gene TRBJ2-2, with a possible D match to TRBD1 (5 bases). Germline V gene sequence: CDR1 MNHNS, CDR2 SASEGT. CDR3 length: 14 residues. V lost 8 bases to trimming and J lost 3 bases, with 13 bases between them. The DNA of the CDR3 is TGTGCCAGCTTGGCCAGGGTATACACCGGGGAGCTGTTTTTT. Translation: CASLARVYTGELFF.

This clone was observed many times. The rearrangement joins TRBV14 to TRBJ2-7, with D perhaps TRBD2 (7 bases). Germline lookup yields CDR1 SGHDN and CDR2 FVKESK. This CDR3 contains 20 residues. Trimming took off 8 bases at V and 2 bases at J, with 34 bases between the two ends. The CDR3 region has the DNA TGTGCCAGCTCACTCAAAGGGGGGTCGGGAGGTGCGGGACCTACCTACGAGCAGTACTTC. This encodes CASSLKGGSGGAGPTYEQYF.

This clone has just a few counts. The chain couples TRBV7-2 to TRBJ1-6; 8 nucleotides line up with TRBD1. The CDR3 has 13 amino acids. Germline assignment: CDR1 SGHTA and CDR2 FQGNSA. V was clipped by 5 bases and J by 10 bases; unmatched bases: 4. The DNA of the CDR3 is TGTGCCAGCAGCCTGACAGGGGAGTCACCCCTCCACTTT. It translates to CASSLTGESPLHF.

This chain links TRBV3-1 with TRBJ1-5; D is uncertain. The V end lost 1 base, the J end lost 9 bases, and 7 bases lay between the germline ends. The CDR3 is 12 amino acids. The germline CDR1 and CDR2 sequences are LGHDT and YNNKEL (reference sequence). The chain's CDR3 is CASSQGEGPQHF. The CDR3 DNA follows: TGTGCCAGCAGCCAAGGGGAAGGGCCCCAGCATTTT.

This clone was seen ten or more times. The CDR3 DNA sequence: TGTGCCAGCAAATTGGGTCCCCAGGAAGCTTTCTTT. Encoded protein: CASKLGPQEAFF. V and J are TRBV12-3 or TRBV12-4 and TRBJ1-1; D is undetermined. V lost 7 bases and J 8 bases, leaving 14 bases between the germline ends. This CDR3 region has 12 residues.

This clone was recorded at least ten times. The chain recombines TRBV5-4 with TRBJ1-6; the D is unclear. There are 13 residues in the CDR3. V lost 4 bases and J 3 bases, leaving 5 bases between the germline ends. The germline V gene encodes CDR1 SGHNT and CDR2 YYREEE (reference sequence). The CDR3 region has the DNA TGTGCCAGCAGCCTCAGCTATAATTCACCCCTCCACTTT. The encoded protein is CASSLSYNSPLHF.

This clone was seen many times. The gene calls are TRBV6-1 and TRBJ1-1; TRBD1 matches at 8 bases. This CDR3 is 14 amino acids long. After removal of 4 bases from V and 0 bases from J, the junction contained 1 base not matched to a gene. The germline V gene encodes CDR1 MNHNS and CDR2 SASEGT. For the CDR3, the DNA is TGTGCCAGCAGTGCGACAGGGGTGAACACTGAAGCTTTCTTT. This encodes CASSATGVNTEAFF.

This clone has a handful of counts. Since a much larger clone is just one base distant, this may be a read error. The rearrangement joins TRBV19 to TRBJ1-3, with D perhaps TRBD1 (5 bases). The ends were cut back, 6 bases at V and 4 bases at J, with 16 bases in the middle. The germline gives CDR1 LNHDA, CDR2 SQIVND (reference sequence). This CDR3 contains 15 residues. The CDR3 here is CASRSPGRRGNTIYF. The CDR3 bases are TGTGCCAGTAGATCGCCGGGACGAAGAGGAAACACCATATATTTT.

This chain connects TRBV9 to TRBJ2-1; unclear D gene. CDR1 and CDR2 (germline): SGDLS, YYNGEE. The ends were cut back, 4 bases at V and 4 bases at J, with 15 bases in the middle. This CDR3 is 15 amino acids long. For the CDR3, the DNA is TGTGCCAGCAGCCCTAAGCAAATTGGGTACAATGAGCAGTTCTTC. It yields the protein CASSPKQIGYNEQFF.

CDR3 in amino acids: CASSLDPGTSGYYNEQFF. As DNA, the CDR3 is TGCGCCAGCAGCTTGGATCCAGGGACTAGCGGCTACTACAATGAGCAGTTCTTC. The V call is TRBV5-1, the J call TRBJ2-1; 11 nucleotides line up with TRBD2. CDR3 length: 18 amino acids. CDR1 and CDR2 (germline): SGHRS, YFSETQ. V lost 0 bases and J lost 3; bases outside the gene matches: 8.

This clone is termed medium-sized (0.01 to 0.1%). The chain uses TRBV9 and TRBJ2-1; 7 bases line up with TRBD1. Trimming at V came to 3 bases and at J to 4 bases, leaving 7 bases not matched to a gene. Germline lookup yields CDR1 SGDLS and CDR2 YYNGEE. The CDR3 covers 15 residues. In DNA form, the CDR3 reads TGTGCCAGCAGCGCCCGGGACAGCCCGTACAATGAGCAGTTCTTC. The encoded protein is CASSARDSPYNEQFF.

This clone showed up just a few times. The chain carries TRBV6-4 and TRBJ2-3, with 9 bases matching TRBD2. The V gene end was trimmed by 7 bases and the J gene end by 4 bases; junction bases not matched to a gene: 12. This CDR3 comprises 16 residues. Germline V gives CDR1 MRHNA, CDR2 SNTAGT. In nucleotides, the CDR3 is TGTGCCAGCACCATAGCGGGAGTGACCCCCGCAGATACGCAGTATTTT. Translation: CASTIAGVTPADTQYF.

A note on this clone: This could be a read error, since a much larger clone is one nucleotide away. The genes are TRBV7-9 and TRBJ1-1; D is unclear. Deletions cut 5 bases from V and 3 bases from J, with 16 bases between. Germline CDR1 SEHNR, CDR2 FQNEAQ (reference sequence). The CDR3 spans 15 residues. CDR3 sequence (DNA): TGTGCCAGCAGCCCCTCCGCCCGCGTGTACACTGAAGCTTTCTTT. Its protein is CASSPSARVYTEAFF.

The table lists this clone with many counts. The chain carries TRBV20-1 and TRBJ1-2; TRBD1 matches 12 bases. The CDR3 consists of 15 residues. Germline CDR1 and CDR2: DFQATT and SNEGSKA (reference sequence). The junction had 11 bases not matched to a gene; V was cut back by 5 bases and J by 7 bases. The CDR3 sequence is CSASLRDRGLGGYTF. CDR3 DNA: TGCAGTGCTTCCCTCCGGGACAGGGGGCTGGGTGGCTACACCTTC.

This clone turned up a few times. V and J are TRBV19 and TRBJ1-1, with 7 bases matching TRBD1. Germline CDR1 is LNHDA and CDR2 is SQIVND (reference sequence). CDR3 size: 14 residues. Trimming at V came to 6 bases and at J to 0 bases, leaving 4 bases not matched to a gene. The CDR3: CASRLQGLNTEAFF. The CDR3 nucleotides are TGTGCCAGTAGATTACAGGGGCTGAACACTGAAGCTTTCTTT.